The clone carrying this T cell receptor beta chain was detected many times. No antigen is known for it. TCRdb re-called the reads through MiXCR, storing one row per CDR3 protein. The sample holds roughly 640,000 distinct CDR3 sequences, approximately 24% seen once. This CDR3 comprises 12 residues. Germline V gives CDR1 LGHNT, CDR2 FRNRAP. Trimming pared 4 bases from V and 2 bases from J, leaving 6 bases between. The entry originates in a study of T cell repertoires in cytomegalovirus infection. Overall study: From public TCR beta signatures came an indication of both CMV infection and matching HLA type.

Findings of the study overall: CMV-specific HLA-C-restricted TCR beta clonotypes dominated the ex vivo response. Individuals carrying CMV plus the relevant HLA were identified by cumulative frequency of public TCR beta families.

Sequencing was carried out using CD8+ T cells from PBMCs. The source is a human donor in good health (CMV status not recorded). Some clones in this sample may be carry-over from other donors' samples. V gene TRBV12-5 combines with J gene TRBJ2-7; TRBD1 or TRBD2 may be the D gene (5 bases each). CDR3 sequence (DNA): TGTGCTAGTGGTTGGGGGACCTACGAGCAGTACTTC. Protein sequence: CASGWGTYEQYF.